This note documents a single T cell receptor (beta chain) sequence. Its target antigen remains unknown. The input lacks base qualities; no much larger clone sits a single base away. The source of the sample is a study of post-analysis software for immune sequencing data (dated by TCRdb to about 2015). With regard to the full study: Disease courses on record covered relapsing-remitting, secondary progressive and progressive-relapsing multiple sclerosis, though some patients had no subtype annotation. Patient repertoires were compared against 11 to 12 previously published healthy control repertoires from donors aged roughly 6 to 26 years. A subset of samples was prepared in parallel using single-end sample barcoding, then pooled and co-amplified after Illumina adapter ligation. Points the paper makes about the study in general: The multiple sclerosis patient group was slightly younger than the control group. Patients showed significantly higher frequencies than controls for a handful of TRBV segments, among them TRBV5-6, TRBV5-1 and TRBV20-1. Direct clustering with F measure revealed strong co-clustering of samples prepared in the same batch, which led to a batch-effect correction. Normalized Chao1 diversity was significantly lower in multiple sclerosis patients than controls, suggesting substantial peripheral T-cell clonal expansion.

To demonstrate the VDJtools post-analysis software, the study profiled TCR beta repertoires from the peripheral blood of about a dozen young patients with multiple sclerosis. The multiple sclerosis patients were children and adolescents between about 6 and 16 years of age. The library was prepared using PCR. The instrument was an Illumina HiSeq 2500. Unique molecular identifiers were incorporated into TCR beta cDNA libraries to reduce PCR and sequencing biases. Approximately 500,000 cDNA molecules were obtained for every 1 to 10 million input T cells, so each molecule roughly corresponded to one T cell. The patient libraries were prepared and sequenced using the same protocol as the earlier healthy control dataset. Samples belonging to the same batch were prepared together, multiplexed and sequenced on a shared HiSeq lane. The study's processing was this. Raw barcoded reads were processed with MIGEC, discarding single-read molecular identifier groups before consensus assembly and CDR3 extraction. Clonotype tables were post-analysed with VDJtools, normalizing diversity by down-sampling all datasets to the smallest sample size. To correct batch-related cross-sample contamination, repertoire overlap clustering matched CDR3 amino acid sequences but not nucleotide sequences. The public reads were run again by TCRdb, first through fastp at Q25 and then through MiXCR, and only productive beta chains were kept. Under each unique CDR3 protein, matching rows form one entry showing the most common genes and DNA. The V and J calls, along with clone size, are taken from TCRdb and not from the paper's own processing. This sample has 150,000 to 200,000 distinct CDR3 sequences in its table, and over 25% of those were observed once. Of the sample, about 1.4% falls within the top ten clones.

The CDR3 goes from the cysteine to the phenylalanine over 16 residues. Only the CDR3 part of the read is kept: 48 bases, read in frame from the first base. Via the germline V gene (reference sequence), CDR1 is GTSNPN and CDR2 SVGIG. The trim is 0 bases for V and 6 bases for J, with a gap of 18 bases between the germline ends. Sequencing was carried out using blood. The chain joins TRBV30 to TRBJ2-1; the D element might be TRBD1 or TRBD2, as each aligns at 6 bases. The receptor comes from a girl aged 10-17 years with multiple sclerosis. The bases read TGTGCCTGGAGTGTAGGGTGGCAGGGGAGGAGCAATGAGCAGTTCTTC. Its coded protein is CAWSVGWQGRSNEQFF.